This T cell receptor (beta chain) came from a study of blood T cell repertoires in COVID-19. Sequencing used immunoSEQ multiplex PCR; TCRdb keeps in-frame clones, though not all of them. The sample consists of 400,000 or so clones, 80% to 90% of them appearing once. Clinical history as reported by participants underpinned cohort assignment. Germline CDR1 and CDR2: MDHEN and SYDVKM. This CDR3 comprises 17 residues. With V trimmed by 6 bases and J by 4 bases, 8 bases remained unmatched. The sequence was obtained from a man younger than 40 who had recovered from COVID-19. The chain combines TRBV28 with TRBJ2-2, with 13 bases aligning to TRBD2. The source material was PBMCs or T cells enriched from blood (not recorded which). The CDR3 sequence: CASSLGLAGVGTGELFF. DNA of the CDR3: TGTGCCAGCAGCCTCGGACTAGCGGGAGTGGGCACCGGGGAGCTGTTTTTT. The full variable domain, completed using reference TRBV28 and TRBJ2-2, is DVKVTQSSRYLVKRTGEKVFLECVQDMDHENMFWYRQDPGLGLRLIYFSYDVKMKEKGDIPEGYSVSREKKERFSLILESASTNQTSMYLCASSLGLAGVGTGELFFGEGSRLTVL.